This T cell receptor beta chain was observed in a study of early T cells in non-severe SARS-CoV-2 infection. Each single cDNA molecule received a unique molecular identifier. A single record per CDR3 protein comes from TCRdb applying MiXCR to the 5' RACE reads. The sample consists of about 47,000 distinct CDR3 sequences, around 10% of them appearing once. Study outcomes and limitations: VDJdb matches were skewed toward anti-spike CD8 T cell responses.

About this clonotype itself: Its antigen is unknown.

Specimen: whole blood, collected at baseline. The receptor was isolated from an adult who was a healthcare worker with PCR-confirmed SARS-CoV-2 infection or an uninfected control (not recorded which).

The CDR3 nucleotides read TGCGCCAGCACCGACGGATCCGAGGCTTACAATGAGCAGTTCTTC. It encodes CASTDGSEAYNEQFF. V and J are TRBV5-1 and TRBJ2-1; no reliable D call. The CDR3 totals 15 residues. V lost 6 bases and J 4 bases, leaving 17 bases between the germline ends. Per the germline V gene, CDR1 is SGHRS and CDR2 is YFSETQ.